This TCR beta chain derives from a study of blood T cell repertoires in COVID-19. Study-wide background: Specimens from acute and convalescent COVID-19 originated in the United States, Italy and Spain. T cells, B-cell-depleted T cells, or PBMCs provided the cDNA or gDNA that served as material.

In the authors' workflow: Estimation of nucleated cell counts relied on the amplification of reference gene primers. The data were produced by immunoSEQ multiplex PCR, yet TCRdb's version contains in-frame clones alone and is incomplete. For V, J and clone size, that table is used; D and trimming come from the DNA. The sample consists of fewer than 250,000 clones, about 91% of them appearing once. Sequenced input: peripheral blood. This TCR came from a man under 40 with acute or convalescent COVID-19.

The CDR3: CASSYGSGYEQYF. In nucleotides, the CDR3 is TGTGCCAGCAGTTATGGCTCGGGCTACGAGCAGTACTTC. This sequence joins TRBV27 and TRBJ2-7; no definite D call. V shed 4 bases and J shed 3 bases, with 10 bases lying between them. Per germline, CDR1 MNHEY and CDR2 SMNVEV (reference sequence). The CDR3 runs to 13 residues.